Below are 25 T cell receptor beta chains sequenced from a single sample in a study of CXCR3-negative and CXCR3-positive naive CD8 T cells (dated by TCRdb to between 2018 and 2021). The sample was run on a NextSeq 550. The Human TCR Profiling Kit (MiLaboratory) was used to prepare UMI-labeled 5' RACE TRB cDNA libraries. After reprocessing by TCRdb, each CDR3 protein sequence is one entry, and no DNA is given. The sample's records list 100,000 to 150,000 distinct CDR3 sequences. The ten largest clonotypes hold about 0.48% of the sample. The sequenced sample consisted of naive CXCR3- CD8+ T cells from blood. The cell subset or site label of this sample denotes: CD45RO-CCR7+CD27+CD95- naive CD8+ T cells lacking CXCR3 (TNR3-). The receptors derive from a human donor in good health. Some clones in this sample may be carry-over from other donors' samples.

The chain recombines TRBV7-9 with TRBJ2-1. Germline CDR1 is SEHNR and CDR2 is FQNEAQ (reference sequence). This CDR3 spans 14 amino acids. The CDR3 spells CASRKLGIKNEQFF.

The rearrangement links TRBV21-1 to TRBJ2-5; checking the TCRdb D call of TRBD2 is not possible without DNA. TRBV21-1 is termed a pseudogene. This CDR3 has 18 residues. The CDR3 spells CASSTNVETSGSSETQYF.

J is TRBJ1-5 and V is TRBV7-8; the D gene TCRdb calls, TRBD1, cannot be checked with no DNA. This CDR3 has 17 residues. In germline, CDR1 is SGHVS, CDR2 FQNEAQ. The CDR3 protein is CASSPGGAAYSNQPQHF.

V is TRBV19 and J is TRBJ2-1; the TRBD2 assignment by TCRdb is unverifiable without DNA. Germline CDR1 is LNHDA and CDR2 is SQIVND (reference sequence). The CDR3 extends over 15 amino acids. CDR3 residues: CASSIRAGGRNEQFF.

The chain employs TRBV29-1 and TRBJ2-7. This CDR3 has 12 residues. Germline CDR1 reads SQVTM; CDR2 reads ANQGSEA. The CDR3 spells CSVADGSYEQYF.

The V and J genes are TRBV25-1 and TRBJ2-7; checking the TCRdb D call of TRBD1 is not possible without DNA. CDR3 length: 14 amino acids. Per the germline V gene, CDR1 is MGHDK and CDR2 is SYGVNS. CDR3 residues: CASSPPGVFAEQYF.

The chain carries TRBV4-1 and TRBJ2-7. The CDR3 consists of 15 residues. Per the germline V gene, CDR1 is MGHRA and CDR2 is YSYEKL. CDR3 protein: CASSQVYQGPYEQYF.

The CDR3 loop reads CASSWDSKSSYEQYF. The rearrangement uses TRBV7-6 and TRBJ2-7; TCRdb indicates TRBD1, and absent DNA this call remains unverified. CDR3 length equals 15 residues. CDR1 and CDR2 from the germline V gene are SGHVS and FNYEAQ.

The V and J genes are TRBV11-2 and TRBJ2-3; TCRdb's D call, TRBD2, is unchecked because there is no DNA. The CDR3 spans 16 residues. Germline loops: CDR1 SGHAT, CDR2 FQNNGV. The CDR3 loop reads CASSLLAGGPGDTQYF.

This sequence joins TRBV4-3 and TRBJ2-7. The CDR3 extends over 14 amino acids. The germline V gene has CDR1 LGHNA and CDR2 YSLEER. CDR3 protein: CASSQDIGYYGQYF.

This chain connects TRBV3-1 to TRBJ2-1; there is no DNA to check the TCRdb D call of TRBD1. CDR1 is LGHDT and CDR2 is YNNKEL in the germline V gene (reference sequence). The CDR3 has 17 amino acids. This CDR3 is CASSQGHGQGFYNEQFF.

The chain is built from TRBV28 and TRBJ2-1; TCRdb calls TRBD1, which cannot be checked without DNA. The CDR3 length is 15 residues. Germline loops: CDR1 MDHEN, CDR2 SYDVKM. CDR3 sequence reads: CASSLRGSMYNEQFF.

The CDR3 is CASSSRTSSGLLETQYF. The chain combines TRBV28 with TRBJ2-5; as DNA is missing, the TRBD2 call by TCRdb cannot be tested. The V gene's germline CDR1 is MDHEN and CDR2 SYDVKM. CDR3 length: 17 amino acids.

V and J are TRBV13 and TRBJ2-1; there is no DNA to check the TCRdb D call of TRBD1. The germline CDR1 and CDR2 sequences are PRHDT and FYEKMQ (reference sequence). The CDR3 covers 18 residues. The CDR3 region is CASSSRDQGVTGYNEQFF. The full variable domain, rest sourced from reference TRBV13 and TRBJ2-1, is AAGVIQSPRHLIKEKRETATLKCYPIPRHDTVYWYQQGPGQDPQFLISFYEKMQSDKGSIPDRFSAQQFSDYHSELNMSSLELGDSALYFCASSSRDQGVTGYNEQFFGPGTRLTVL.

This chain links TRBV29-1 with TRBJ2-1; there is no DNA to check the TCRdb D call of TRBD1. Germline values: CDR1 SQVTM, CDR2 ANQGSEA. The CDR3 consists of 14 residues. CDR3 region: CSVEDGSGENEQFF.

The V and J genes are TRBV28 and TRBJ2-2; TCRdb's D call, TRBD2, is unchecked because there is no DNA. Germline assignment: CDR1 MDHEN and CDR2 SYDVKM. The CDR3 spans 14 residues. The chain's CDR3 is CASSLWGVTGELFF.

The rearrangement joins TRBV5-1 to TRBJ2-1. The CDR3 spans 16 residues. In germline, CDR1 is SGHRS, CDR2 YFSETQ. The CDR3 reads CASSPSFFPDNNEQFF.

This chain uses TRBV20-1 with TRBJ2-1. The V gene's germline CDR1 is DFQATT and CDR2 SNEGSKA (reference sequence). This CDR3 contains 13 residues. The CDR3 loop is CSASGRPYNEQFF.

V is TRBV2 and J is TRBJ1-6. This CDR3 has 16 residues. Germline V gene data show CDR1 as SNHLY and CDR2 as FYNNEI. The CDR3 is CASRNGQNVYNSPLHF.

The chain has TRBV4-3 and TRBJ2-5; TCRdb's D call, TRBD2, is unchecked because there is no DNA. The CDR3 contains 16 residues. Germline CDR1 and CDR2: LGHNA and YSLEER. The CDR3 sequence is CASSQGVRDYRQTQYF.

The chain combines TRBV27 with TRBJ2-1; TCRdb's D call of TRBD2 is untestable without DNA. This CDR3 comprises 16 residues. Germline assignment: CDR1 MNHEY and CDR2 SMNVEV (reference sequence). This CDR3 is CASSLRGGGSYNEQFF.

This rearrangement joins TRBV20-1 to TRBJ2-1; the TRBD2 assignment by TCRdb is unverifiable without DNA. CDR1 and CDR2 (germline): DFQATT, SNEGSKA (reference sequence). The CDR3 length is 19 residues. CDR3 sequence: CSAKPLISGRAVFYNEQFF.

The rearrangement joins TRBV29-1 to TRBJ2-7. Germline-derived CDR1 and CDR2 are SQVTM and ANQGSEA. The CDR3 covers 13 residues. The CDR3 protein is CSARPSLAYEQYF.

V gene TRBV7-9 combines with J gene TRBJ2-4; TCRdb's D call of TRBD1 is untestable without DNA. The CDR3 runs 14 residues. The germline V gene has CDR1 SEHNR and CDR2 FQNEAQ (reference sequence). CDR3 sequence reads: CASSLGDRVGEQYF.

This chain's CDR3 is CASSLGGLTDTQYF. V usage is TRBV7-9 and J usage is TRBJ2-3; TCRdb calls TRBD1, which cannot be checked without DNA. This CDR3 has 14 amino acids. Germline lookup yields CDR1 SEHNR and CDR2 FQNEAQ (reference sequence).